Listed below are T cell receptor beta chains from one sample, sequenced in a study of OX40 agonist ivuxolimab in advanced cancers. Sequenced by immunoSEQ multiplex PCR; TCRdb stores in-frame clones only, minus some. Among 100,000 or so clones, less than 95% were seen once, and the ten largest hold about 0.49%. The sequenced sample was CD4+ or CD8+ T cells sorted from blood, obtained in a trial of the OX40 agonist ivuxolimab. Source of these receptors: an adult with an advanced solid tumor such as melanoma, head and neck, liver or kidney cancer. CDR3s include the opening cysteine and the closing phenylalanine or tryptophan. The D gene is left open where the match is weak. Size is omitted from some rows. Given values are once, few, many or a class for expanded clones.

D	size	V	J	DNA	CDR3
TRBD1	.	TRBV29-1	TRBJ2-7	TGCAGCGCCGGGACAGGGAACTACGAGCAGTACTTC	CSAGTGNYEQYF
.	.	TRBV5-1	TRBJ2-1	TGCGCCAGCACCCTCACAGGGAAGGGGCCAAAGCAGTTCTTC	CASTLTGKGPKQFF
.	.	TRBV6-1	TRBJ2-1	TGTGCCAGCACCGCCCGGAACTTCGGGTATGAGCAGTTCTTC	CASTARNFGYEQFF
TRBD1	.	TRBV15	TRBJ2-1	TGTGCCACCAGCAGCCGGGACAGAGGATACAATGAGCAGTTCTTC	CATSSRDRGYNEQFF
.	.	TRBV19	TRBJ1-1	TGTGCCAGTACCGGACGGCGACCCCTGAACACTGAAGCTTTCTTT	CASTGRRPLNTEAFF
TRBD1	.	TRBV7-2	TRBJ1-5	TGTGCCAGCAGCTTATACTCGACAGGGGGAAGCAATCAGCCCCAGCATTTT	CASSLYSTGGSNQPQHF
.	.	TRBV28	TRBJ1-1	TGTGCCAGCAGTTTTGCAGGGGTAATCACTGAAGCTTTCTTT	CASSFAGVITEAFF
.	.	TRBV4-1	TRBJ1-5	TGCGCCAGCAGCCAAAGGATCCCAGTTAGCAATCAGCCCCAGCATTTT	CASSQRIPVSNQPQHF
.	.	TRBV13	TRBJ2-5	TGTGCCAGCAAGAAGGGTAAAGAGACCCAGTACTTC	CASKKGKETQYF
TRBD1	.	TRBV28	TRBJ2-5	TGTGCCAGCAGTGCCCCGACAGGGGTAAAGACCCAGTACTTC	CASSAPTGVKTQYF
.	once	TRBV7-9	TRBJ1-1	TGTGCCAGCAGCTTTAAGGGGGAGAACACTGAAGCTTTCTTT	CASSFKGENTEAFF
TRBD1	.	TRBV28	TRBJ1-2	TGTGCCAGCACCGGACAGGACTATGGCTACACCTTC	CASTGQDYGYTF
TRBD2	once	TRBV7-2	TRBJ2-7	TGTGCCAGCAGCCCGTATAGCGGGGCTTCCTACGAGCAGTACTTC	CASSPYSGASYEQYF
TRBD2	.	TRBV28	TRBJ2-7	TGTGCCAGCAGAGGAGGCGTGCGGGAGGGCCCCTACGAGCAGTACTTC	CASRGGVREGPYEQYF
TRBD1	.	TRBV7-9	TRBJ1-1	TGTGCCAGCAGCCCGGGGACAGTTCTCACTGAAGCTTTCTTT	CASSPGTVLTEAFF
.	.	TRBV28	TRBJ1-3	TGTGCCAGCAGCTATGGACAGACCTCTGGAAACACCATATATTTT	CASSYGQTSGNTIYF
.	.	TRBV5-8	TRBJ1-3	TGTGCCAGCACCCTGGACAGAACTGGAAACACCATATATTTT	CASTLDRTGNTIYF